One and the same sample provided the 28 T cell receptor beta chains below, sequenced in a study of blood T cell repertoires in COVID-19. Method: immunoSEQ multiplex PCR; TCRdb's copy keeps in-frame clones and lacks some. The repertoire has some 180,000 clones, about four fifths of them found once; the top ten carry 9.5% to 12%. The material sequenced was peripheral blood. The receptors stem from a middle-aged woman with COVID-19, enrolled during active disease.

The rearrangement uses TRBV30 and TRBJ1-4; 9 bases are a match to TRBD1. V gave up 2 bases and J gave up 11 bases; unmatched junction bases: 9. The germline V gene encodes CDR1 GTSNPN and CDR2 SVGIG (reference sequence). This CDR3 region has 14 residues. The CDR3 coding sequence is TGTGCCTGGAGTCCGAACGGACAGGGGATGAAACTGTTTTTT. It is translated as CAWSPNGQGMKLFF. Full variable domain (remainder filled in from reference TRBV30 and TRBJ1-4): SQTIHQWPATLVQPVGSPLSLECTVEGTSNPNLYWYRQAAGRGLQLLFYSVGIGQISSEVPQNLSASRPQDRQFILSSKKLLLSDSGFYLCAWSPNGQGMKLFFGSGTQLSVL.

This clone was detected only once. The chain couples TRBV7-9 to TRBJ2-1; tentatively, D is TRBD2 (6 bases). Germline assignment: CDR1 SEHNR and CDR2 FQNEAQ (reference sequence). V dropped 7 bases and J dropped 7 bases, with 17 bases sitting between them. The CDR3 has 14 amino acids. Here the CDR3 reads CASILGRTTNEQFF. The CDR3 coding sequence is TGTGCCAGCATCCTAGGTCGGACTACAAATGAGCAGTTCTTC.

The rearrangement links TRBV5-6 to TRBJ2-2; the D gene is possibly TRBD2 (6 bases). Germline CDR1 and CDR2: SGHDT and YYEEEE. The CDR3 consists of 15 residues. Trimming shortened V by 0 bases and J by 4 bases, and 10 bases separated the two germline ends. CDR3 in amino acids: CASSLAGVGTGELFF. DNA for the CDR3: TGTGCCAGCAGCTTGGCGGGAGTGGGCACCGGGGAGCTGTTTTTT.

The chain has TRBV27 and TRBJ1-5; 7 bases fit TRBD1. Per the germline V gene, CDR1 is MNHEY and CDR2 is SMNVEV (reference sequence). The CDR3 spans 14 residues. The junction had 5 bases not matched to a gene; V was cut back by 6 bases and J by 3 bases. CDR3 residues: CASRTGRHNQPQHF. In nucleotides, the CDR3 is TGTGCCAGCAGGACAGGGCGCCACAATCAGCCCCAGCATTTT.

This CDR3 reads CASSAMRRDNEQFF. The CDR3 region has the DNA TGTGCCAGCTCAGCGATGAGGAGGGACAATGAGCAGTTCTTC. The chain joins TRBV18 to TRBJ2-1; D is possibly TRBD2 (6 bases). The CDR3 loop spans 14 amino acids. Trimming took off 5 bases at V and 5 bases at J, with 13 bases between the two ends. The germline CDR1 and CDR2 sequences are KGHSH and LQKENI. Complete variable domain (other parts from reference TRBV18 and TRBJ2-1): NAGVMQNPRHLVRRRGQEARLRCSPMKGHSHVYWYRQLPEEGLKFMVYLQKENIIDESGMPKERFSAEFPKEGPSILRIQQVVRGDSAAYFCASSAMRRDNEQFFGPGTRLTVL.

The chain uses TRBV7-9 and TRBJ2-3; the D gene is possibly TRBD2 (5 bases). The CDR3 contains 16 residues. Germline CDR1 is SEHNR and CDR2 is FQNEAQ (reference sequence). V was cut by 3 bases and J by 4 bases, with 17 bases left in between. The CDR3 region has the DNA TGTGCCAGCAGCTTGTTTGGACCCTGGCGGGCAGATACGCAGTATTTT. The encoded protein is CASSLFGPWRADTQYF.

The chain couples TRBV13 to TRBJ1-1, with D perhaps matching TRBD1 (5 bases). This CDR3 spans 15 amino acids. CDR1 is PRHDT and CDR2 is FYEKMQ in the germline V gene (reference sequence). V was clipped by 3 bases and J by 0 bases, with 11 bases between them. The DNA for the CDR3 is TGTGCCAGCAGCTTGACAGCAAACATGAACACTGAAGCTTTCTTT. Protein sequence: CASSLTANMNTEAFF.

V and J are TRBV6-5 and TRBJ1-1, with unresolved D. The CDR3 spans 11 residues. V lost 8 bases and J 2 bases, leaving 6 bases between the germline ends. CDR1 MNHEY and CDR2 SVGAGI come from the germline V gene. CDR3 DNA: TGTGCCAGCCGACACAACACTGAAGCTTTCTTT. Protein sequence: CASRHNTEAFF.

This chain uses TRBV7-9 with TRBJ1-1; 9 bases map to TRBD1. The CDR3 is 14 amino acids. Germline assignment: CDR1 SEHNR and CDR2 FQNEAQ (reference sequence). Trimming removed 4 bases from V and 3 bases from J; junction bases left unmatched: 3. The CDR3 DNA is TGTGCCAGCAGCTCACAGGGGGCGGACACTGAAGCTTTCTTT. Its protein product is CASSSQGADTEAFF.

Only a few counts were recorded for this clone. The CDR3 sequence is CSVDDSTDTQYF. The CDR3, as DNA: TGCAGCGTTGATGACAGTACAGATACGCAGTATTTT. V is TRBV29-1 and J is TRBJ2-3, with D maybe TRBD1 (5 bases). V was clipped by 3 bases and J by 3 bases, with 7 bases between them. The length of the CDR3 is 12 residues. The germline gives CDR1 SQVTM, CDR2 ANQGSEA.

The chain links TRBV12-5 to TRBJ2-2, with D possibly matching TRBD1 (6 bases). Per the germline V gene, CDR1 is LGHNT and CDR2 is FRNRAP. This CDR3 is built from 15 residues. Trimming removed 1 base from V and 5 bases from J, with 11 bases in between. DNA of the CDR3: TGTGCTAGTGGTTTGGGGGACATACAGACCGGGGAGCTGTTTTTT. Its translation: CASGLGDIQTGELFF.

J is TRBJ1-5 and V is TRBV7-9, with 7 bases identical to TRBD1. V was pared by 6 bases and J by 1 base, with 6 bases of the junction left unmatched. The CDR3 runs 15 residues. Germline CDR1 reads SEHNR; CDR2 reads FQNEAQ (reference sequence). The CDR3 nucleotides read TGTGCCAGCAGTCGACAGGGTGGAAGCAATCAGCCCCAGCATTTT. It translates to CASSRQGGSNQPQHF.

The rearrangement joins TRBV4-2 to TRBJ2-5; D gene uncertain. Between the trimmed V and J ends, which lost 1 base and 5 bases, there was a span of 11 bases. Germline loops: CDR1 LGHNA, CDR2 YNFKEQ. CDR3 length equals 14 residues. This CDR3 reads CASSQGTGLETQYF. CDR3 nucleotide sequence: TGTGCCAGCAGCCAAGGTACCGGGTTGGAGACCCAGTACTTC.

Remarks on this clone: The junction and the germline gene differ at one end; a read error may be behind it. The rearrangement joins TRBV19 to TRBJ1-1; D remains unclear. The CDR3 sequence is 14 residues long. The V gene's germline CDR1 is LNHDA and CDR2 SQIVND (reference sequence). The CDR3, as DNA: TGTGCCAGCCGCCCCCTAAGGGAGAACCCTGAAGCTTTCTTT. It specifies CASRPLRENPEAFF.

The sample holds a few counts of this clone. The chain uses TRBV19 and TRBJ2-5, with D possibly TRBD1 on 5 matching bases. CDR1 and CDR2 from the germline V gene are LNHDA and SQIVND (reference sequence). With 7 bases removed from V and 4 bases from J, the gap between germline ends came to 7 bases. This CDR3 is 11 amino acids long. The CDR3 reads CASTQGETQYF. CDR3 DNA sequence: TGTGCCAGTACCCAGGGAGAGACCCAGTACTTC.

This chain joins TRBV3-1 (or the pseudogene TRBV3-2) and TRBJ1-4, with D maybe TRBD1 (5 bases). Germline V lookup: CDR1 LGHDT, CDR2 YNNKEL (reference sequence). The CDR3 spans 13 residues. V was shortened by 4 bases and J by 10 bases, with 13 bases between the two germline ends. The CDR3 loop is CASSPLGGTKLFF. The CDR3 DNA follows: TGTGCCAGCAGCCCCCTCGGGGGGACAAAACTGTTTTTT.

This chain links TRBV6-5 with TRBJ2-5; D perhaps matches TRBD2 (5 bases). CDR3 length equals 15 residues. With 2 bases removed from V and 3 bases from J, the gap between germline ends came to 13 bases. Germline CDR1 reads MNHEY; CDR2 reads SVGAGI. CDR3 sequence reads: CASSYRPVGEETQYF. As DNA, the CDR3 is TGTGCCAGCAGTTACCGCCCGGTCGGGGAAGAGACCCAGTACTTC.

This clone has a handful of counts. The DNA of the CDR3 is TGCGCCAGCAGCCAAGATCCAGGGGACTATGGCTACACCTTC. Translating gives CASSQDPGDYGYTF. J is TRBJ1-2 and V is TRBV4-1, with TRBD1 as a possible D gene (6 bases). The CDR3 runs to 14 residues. Deletions cut 0 bases from V and 3 bases from J, with 8 bases between. Looked up from germline, CDR1 is MGHRA and CDR2 is YSYEKL.

The table lists this clone with a few counts. The chain links TRBV20-1 to TRBJ2-7, with D unresolved. This CDR3 region has 10 residues. Germline CDR1 DFQATT, CDR2 SNEGSKA (reference sequence). V lost 6 bases and J 4 bases, leaving 7 bases between the germline ends. The CDR3 spells CSAESYEQYF. The DNA for the CDR3 is TGCAGTGCCGAGTCGTACGAGCAGTACTTC.

The genes are TRBV27 and TRBJ2-7, with a possible D match to TRBD2 (6 bases). This CDR3 is built from 14 residues. CDR1 and CDR2 (germline): MNHEY, SMNVEV (reference sequence). V was clipped by 5 bases and J by 3 bases, with 14 bases between them. CDR3 nucleotide sequence: TGTGCCAGCAGTGAGTCTAGCGCCAACTACGAGCAGTACTTC. Translated: CASSESSANYEQYF.

CDR3 bases: TGTGCCAGCTCACCTTCCGTAGCGCGGGGGACCCAGTACTTC. This encodes CASSPSVARGTQYF. This rearrangement joins TRBV18 to TRBJ2-5, with a possible D match to TRBD2 (6 bases). In germline, CDR1 is KGHSH, CDR2 LQKENI. The CDR3 is 14 amino acids. V was trimmed by 3 bases and J by 7 bases, leaving 15 bases between them.

J is TRBJ2-3 and V is TRBV7-9; possibly TRBD2 for D (5 bases). V was pared by 4 bases and J by 0 bases, with 14 bases between. The CDR3 sequence is 16 residues long. CDR1 is SEHNR and CDR2 is FQNEAQ in the germline V gene (reference sequence). The CDR3 DNA reads TGTGCCAGCAGCTACCCACTAGGAACTAGCACAGATACGCAGTATTTT. Residues: CASSYPLGTSTDTQYF.

The chain carries TRBV27 and TRBJ1-1; TRBD1 is a possible D gene (5 bases). The CDR3 has 15 residues. The V gene lost 4 bases and the J gene lost 0 bases, with 12 bases spanning the gap. Germline assignment: CDR1 MNHEY and CDR2 SMNVEV (reference sequence). CDR3 bases: TGTGCCAGCAGTTCCAGCGGGACGGTGAACACTGAAGCTTTCTTT. Its protein product is CASSSSGTVNTEAFF.

J is TRBJ1-1 and V is TRBV27, with 8 bases identical to TRBD1. V lost 7 bases to trimming and J lost 0 bases; unmatched junction nucleotides: 4. Germline V gene data show CDR1 as MNHEY and CDR2 as SMNVEV (reference sequence). The CDR3 runs to 14 residues. The CDR3 protein is CASKAGGLNTEAFF. The CDR3, as DNA: TGTGCCAGCAAAGCAGGGGGCCTGAACACTGAAGCTTTCTTT.

This clone showed up just once. This chain links TRBV28 with TRBJ2-7; TRBD1 agrees at 9 bases. V shed 8 bases and J 3 bases; nucleotides not matched to a gene: 11. The CDR3 is made up of 15 amino acids. From germline, CDR1 is MDHEN and CDR2 SYDVKM. The CDR3 DNA reads as TGTGCCAGCGGCCTGCGGGGACAGGGACTCTACGAGCAGTACTTC. Protein: CASGLRGQGLYEQYF. Looking up the rest from reference TRBV28 and TRBJ2-7 gives the full variable domain: DVKVTQSSRYLVKRTGEKVFLECVQDMDHENMFWYRQDPGLGLRLIYFSYDVKMKEKGDIPEGYSVSREKKERFSLILESASTNQTSMYLCASGLRGQGLYEQYFGPGTRLTVT.

J is TRBJ2-5 and V is TRBV18; maybe TRBD2 (5 bases). Trimming left V 4 bases short and J 2 bases short, with 20 bases between. This CDR3 is built from 17 residues. CDR1 and CDR2 from the germline V gene are KGHSH and LQKENI. Here the CDR3 DNA reads TGTGCCAGCTCACTGTTGACGGGATCCCAGTCTCAAGAGACCCAGTACTTC. Protein product: CASSLLTGSQSQETQYF.

CDR3 protein: CATSDSGPNQPQHF. The DNA of the CDR3 is TGTGCCACCAGTGATTCAGGGCCCAATCAGCCCCAGCATTTT. This sequence joins TRBV24-1 and TRBJ1-5; D perhaps matches TRBD1 (5 bases). The CDR3 covers 14 residues. V lost 2 bases to trimming and J lost 3 bases, with 7 bases between them. Germline CDR1 and CDR2: KGHDR and SFDVKD.

This clone was picked up one time. V gene TRBV6-1 combines with J gene TRBJ2-7; TRBD2 agrees at 7 bases. Trimming at V came to 3 bases and at J to 5 bases, leaving 4 bases not matched to a gene. Germline CDR1 reads MNHNS; CDR2 reads SASEGT. The CDR3 has 13 amino acids. The CDR3 bases are TGTGCCAGCAGTGACCTGGGGGGGAACGAGCAGTACGTC. Its protein product is CASSDLGGNEQYV.